The clone carrying this TCR beta chain has a single count. The repertoire was sequenced with immunoSEQ multiplex PCR; TCRdb's copy has only in-frame clones and lacks some. The sample consists of about 71,000 clones, around nine tenths of them appearing once. The CDR3 covers 16 residues. Trimming removed 3 bases from V and 4 bases from J, with 16 bases in between. Germline lookup yields CDR1 KGHSH and CDR2 LQKENI. This specimen belongs to a study of OX40 agonist ivuxolimab in advanced cancers. The chain joins TRBV18 to TRBJ1-5, with a tentative D call TRBD1 (5 bases). The sequencing here drew on CD4+ or CD8+ T cells sorted from blood, taken in a trial of the OX40 agonist ivuxolimab. This TCR was recovered from an adult with an advanced solid tumor such as melanoma, head and neck, liver or kidney cancer. CDR3: CASSPSTVGVNQPQHF. The CDR3 DNA sequence: TGTGCCAGCTCACCCAGCACGGTGGGGGTAAATCAGCCCCAGCATTTT. The full variable domain, rest sourced from reference TRBV18 and TRBJ1-5, is NAGVMQNPRHLVRRRGQEARLRCSPMKGHSHVYWYRQLPEEGLKFMVYLQKENIIDESGMPKERFSAEFPKEGPSILRIQQVVRGDSAAYFCASSPSTVGVNQPQHFGDGTRLSIL.